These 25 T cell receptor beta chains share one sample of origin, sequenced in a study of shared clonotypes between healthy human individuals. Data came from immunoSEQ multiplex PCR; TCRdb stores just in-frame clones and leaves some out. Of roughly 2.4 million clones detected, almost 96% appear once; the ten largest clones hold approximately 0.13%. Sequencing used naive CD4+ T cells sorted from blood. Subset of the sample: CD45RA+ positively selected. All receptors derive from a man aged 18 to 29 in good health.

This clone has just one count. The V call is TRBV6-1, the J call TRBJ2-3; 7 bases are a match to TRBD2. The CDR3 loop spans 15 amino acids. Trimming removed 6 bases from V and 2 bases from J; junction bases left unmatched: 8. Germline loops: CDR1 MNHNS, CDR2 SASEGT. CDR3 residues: CASRTVAGVTDTQYF. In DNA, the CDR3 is TGTGCCAGCAGAACGGTGGCGGGAGTCACAGATACGCAGTATTTT.

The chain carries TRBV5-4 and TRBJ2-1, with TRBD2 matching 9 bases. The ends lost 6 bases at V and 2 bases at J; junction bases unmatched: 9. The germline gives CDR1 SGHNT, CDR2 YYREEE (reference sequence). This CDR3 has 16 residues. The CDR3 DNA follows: TGTGCCAGCACCCGAGGGAGCGGGAGGACCTACAATGAGCAGTTCTTC. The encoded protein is CASTRGSGRTYNEQFF.

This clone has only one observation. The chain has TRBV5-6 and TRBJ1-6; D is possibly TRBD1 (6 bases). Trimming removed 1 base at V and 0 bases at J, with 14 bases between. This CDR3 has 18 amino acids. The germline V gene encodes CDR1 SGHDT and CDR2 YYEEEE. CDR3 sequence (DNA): TGTGCCAGCAGCTTGAAGTTCAGGGGAAGCTCCTATAATTCACCCCTCCACTTT. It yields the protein CASSLKFRGSSYNSPLHF.

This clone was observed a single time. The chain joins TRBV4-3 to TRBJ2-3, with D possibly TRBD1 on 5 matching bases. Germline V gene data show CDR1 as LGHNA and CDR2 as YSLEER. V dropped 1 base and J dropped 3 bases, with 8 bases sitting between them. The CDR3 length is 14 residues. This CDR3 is CASSQGAGTDTQYF. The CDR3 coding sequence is TGCGCCAGCAGCCAAGGTGCAGGGACAGATACGCAGTATTTT.

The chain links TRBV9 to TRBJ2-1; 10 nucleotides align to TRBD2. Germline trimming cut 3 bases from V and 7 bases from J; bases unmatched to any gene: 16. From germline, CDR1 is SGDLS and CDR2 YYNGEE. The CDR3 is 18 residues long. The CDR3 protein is CASSATTRSGGAANEQFF. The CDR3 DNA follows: TGTGCCAGCAGCGCAACCACCCGAAGCGGGGGGGCCGCAAATGAGCAGTTCTTC.

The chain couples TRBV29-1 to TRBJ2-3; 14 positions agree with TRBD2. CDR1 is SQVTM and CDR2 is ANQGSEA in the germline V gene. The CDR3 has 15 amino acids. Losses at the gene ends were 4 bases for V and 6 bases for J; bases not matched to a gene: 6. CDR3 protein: CSVGTSGGRQDTQYF. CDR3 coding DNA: TGCAGCGTTGGGACTAGCGGGGGGAGACAGGATACGCAGTATTTT.

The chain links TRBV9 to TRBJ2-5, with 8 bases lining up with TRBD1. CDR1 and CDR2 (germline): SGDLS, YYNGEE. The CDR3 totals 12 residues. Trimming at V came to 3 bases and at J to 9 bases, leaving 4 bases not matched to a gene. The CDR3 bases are TGTGCCAGCAGCGCGACAGGGGCATCCCAGTACTTC. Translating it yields CASSATGASQYF.

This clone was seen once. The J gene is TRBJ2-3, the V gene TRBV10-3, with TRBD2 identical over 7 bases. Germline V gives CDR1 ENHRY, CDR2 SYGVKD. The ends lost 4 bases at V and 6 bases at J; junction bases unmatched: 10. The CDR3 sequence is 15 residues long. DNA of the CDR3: TGTGCCATCAGTGCGGGGGGTATCCTACGTGATACGCAGTATTTT. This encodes CAISAGGILRDTQYF.

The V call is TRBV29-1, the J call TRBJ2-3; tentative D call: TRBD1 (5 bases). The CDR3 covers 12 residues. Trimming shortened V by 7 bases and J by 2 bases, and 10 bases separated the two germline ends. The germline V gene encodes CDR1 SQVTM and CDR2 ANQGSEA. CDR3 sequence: CSAVTATDTQYF. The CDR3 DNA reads TGCAGCGCTGTGACAGCCACAGATACGCAGTATTTT.

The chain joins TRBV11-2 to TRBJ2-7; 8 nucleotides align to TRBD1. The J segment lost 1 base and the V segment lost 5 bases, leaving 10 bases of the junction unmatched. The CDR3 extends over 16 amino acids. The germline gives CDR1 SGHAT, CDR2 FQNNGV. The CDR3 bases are TGTGCCAGCAGCGCCCGTTGGACAGGGTTATCCTACGAGCAGTACTTC. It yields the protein CASSARWTGLSYEQYF.

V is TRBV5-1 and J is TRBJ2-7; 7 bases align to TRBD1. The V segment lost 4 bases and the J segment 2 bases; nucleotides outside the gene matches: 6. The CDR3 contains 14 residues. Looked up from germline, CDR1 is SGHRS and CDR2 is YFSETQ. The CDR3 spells CASSPGQATYEQYF. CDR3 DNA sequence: TGCGCCAGCAGCCCCGGACAGGCGACCTACGAGCAGTACTTC.

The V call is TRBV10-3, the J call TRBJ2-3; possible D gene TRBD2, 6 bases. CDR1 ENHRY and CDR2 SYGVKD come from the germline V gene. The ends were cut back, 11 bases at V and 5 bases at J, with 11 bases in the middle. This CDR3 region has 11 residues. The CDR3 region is CASTSLDTQYF. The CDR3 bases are TGTGCCTCGACTAGTTTAGATACGCAGTATTTT.

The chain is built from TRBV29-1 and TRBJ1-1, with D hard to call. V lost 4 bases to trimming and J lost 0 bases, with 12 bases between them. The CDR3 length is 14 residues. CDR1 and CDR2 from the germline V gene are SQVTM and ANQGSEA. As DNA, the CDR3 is TGCAGCGTTGGCTCTCAGATCATGAACACTGAAGCTTTCTTT. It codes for CSVGSQIMNTEAFF.

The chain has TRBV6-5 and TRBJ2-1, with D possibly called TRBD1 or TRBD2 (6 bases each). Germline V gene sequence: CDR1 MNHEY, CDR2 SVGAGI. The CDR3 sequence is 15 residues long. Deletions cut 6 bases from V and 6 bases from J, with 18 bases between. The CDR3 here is CASRIAVGTRNEQFF. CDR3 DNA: TGTGCCAGCAGGATAGCGGTCGGGACACGCAATGAGCAGTTCTTC.

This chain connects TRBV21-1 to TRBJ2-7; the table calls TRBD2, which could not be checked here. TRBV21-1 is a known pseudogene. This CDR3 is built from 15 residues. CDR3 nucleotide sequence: TGTGCCAGCAGCAAAGCCCCGGGGATCTCCTACGAGCAGTACTTC. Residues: CASSKAPGISYEQYF.

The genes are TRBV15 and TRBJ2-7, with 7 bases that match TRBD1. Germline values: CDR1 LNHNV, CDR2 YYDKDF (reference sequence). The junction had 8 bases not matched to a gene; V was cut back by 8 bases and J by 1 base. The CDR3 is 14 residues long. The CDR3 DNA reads TGTGCCACCGAGAACAGGGGCCGATCCTACGAGCAGTACTTC. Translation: CATENRGRSYEQYF.

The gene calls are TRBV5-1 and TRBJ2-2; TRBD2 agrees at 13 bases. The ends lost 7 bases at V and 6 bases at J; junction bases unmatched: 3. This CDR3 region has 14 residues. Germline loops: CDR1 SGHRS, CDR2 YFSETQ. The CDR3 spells CASRTSGSPGELFF. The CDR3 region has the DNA TGCGCCAGCCGGACTAGCGGGAGCCCCGGGGAGCTGTTTTTT.

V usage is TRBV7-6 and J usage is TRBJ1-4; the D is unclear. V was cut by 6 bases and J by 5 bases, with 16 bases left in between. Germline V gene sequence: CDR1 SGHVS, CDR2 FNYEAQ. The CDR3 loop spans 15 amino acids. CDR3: CASSRGSALNEKLFF. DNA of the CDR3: TGTGCCAGCAGTCGCGGGTCGGCCTTAAATGAAAAACTGTTTTTT.

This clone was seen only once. Here the CDR3 DNA reads TGTGCCAGCTCGTTAGAGAGGAACACTGAAGCTTTCTTT. Amino acid sequence: CASSLERNTEAFF. V gene TRBV18 combines with J gene TRBJ1-1; no definite D call. Germline values: CDR1 KGHSH, CDR2 LQKENI. V was trimmed by 6 bases and J by 1 base, leaving 9 bases between them. The CDR3 has 13 residues.

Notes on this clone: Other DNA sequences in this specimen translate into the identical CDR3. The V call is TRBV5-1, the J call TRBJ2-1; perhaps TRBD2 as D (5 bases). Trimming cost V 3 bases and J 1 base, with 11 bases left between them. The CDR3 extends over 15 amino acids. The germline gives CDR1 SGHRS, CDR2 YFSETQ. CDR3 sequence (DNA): TGCGCCAGCAGCTCCGGAGGCTATTCCTACAATGAGCAGTTCTTC. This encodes CASSSGGYSYNEQFF.

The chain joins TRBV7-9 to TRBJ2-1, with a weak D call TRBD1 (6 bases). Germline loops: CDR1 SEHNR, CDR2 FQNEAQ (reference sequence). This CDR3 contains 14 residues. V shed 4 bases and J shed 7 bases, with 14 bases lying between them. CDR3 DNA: TGTGCCAGCAGCTGGACAGCCGGACATAATGAGCAGTTCTTC. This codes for CASSWTAGHNEQFF. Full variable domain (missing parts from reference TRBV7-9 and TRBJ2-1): DTGVSQNPRHKITKRGQNVTFRCDPISEHNRLYWYRQTLGQGPEFLTYFQNEAQLEKSRLLSDRFSAERPKGSFSTLEIQRTEQGDSAMYLCASSWTAGHNEQFFGPGTRLTVL.

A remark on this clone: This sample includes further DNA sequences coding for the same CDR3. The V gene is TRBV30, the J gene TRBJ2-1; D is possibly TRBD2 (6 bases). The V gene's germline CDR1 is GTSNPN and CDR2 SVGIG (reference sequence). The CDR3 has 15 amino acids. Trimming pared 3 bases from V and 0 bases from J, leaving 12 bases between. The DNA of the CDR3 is TGTGCCTGGAGCGGCGGGGCCCGCTCCTACAATGAGCAGTTCTTC. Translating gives CAWSGGARSYNEQFF.

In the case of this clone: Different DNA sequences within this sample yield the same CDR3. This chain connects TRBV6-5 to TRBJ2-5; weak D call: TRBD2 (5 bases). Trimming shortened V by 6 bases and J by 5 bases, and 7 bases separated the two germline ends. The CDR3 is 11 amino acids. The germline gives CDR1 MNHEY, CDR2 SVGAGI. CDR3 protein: CASSPGETQYF. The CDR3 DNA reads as TGTGCCAGCAGCCCGGGGGAGACCCAGTACTTC.

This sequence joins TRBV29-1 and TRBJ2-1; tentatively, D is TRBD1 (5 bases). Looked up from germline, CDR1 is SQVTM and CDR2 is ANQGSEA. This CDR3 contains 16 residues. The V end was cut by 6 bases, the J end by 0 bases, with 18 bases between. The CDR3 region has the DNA TGCAGCGTCCTCTTTATGGCAGGGAACTCCTACAATGAGCAGTTCTTC. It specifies CSVLFMAGNSYNEQFF.

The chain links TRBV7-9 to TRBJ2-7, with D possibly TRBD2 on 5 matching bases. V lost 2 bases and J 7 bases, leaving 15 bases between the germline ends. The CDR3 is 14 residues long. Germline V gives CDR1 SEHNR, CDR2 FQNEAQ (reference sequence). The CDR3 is CASSLSVRTGEQYF. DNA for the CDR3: TGTGCCAGCAGCTTATCAGTCCGGACTGGGGAGCAGTACTTC.